The present TCR beta chain was sequenced within a study of beta chain features in type 1 diabetes. This clone showed up just a few times. Post-sort purity exceeded 95% for all sorted populations. Germline lookup yields CDR1 SQVTM and CDR2 ANQGSEA. This CDR3 comprises 13 residues. V gave up 3 bases and J gave up 5 bases; unmatched junction bases: 5. cDNA synthesis used the whole RNA isolate, giving expressed TCRB sequences. Naive, central memory and regulatory T cell samples produced a mean of approximately 3.9 million reads. Assay used: immunoSEQ multiplex PCR; TCRdb lists only in-frame clones, some missing. Seen here are about 150,000 clones, around 10% observed once, and the top ten hold roughly 2%.

V and J are TRBV29-1 and TRBJ2-7, with 9 bases aligning to TRBD2. Material for sequencing was central memory CD4+ T cells from blood. This clonotype originated in a man younger than 30 in good health. Written as DNA, the CDR3 is TGCAGCGTTGAGGCTAGCGGGATCCACGAGCAGTACTTC. It codes for CSVEASGIHEQYF.